The next 19 T cell receptor beta chains were all read from a single sample in a study of siplizumab effects on memory and regulatory T cells. Clones were sequenced by immunoSEQ multiplex PCR, and TCRdb holds only the in-frame ones, with some missing. The data contain around 97,000 clones, roughly 94% of them singletons. Sequences were obtained from non-Treg CD4+ T cells sorted from blood. Receptors were obtained from a human donor in good health.

CDR3 coding DNA: TGTGCCAGCAGCTTAGGGGACAGAATTGGGCAGCCCCAGCATTTT. It is translated as CASSLGDRIGQPQHF. The gene calls are TRBV7-2 and TRBJ1-5; 7 positions match TRBD1. With 1 base clipped from V and 7 bases from J, the junction kept 7 bases outside the gene matches. The germline V gene encodes CDR1 SGHTA and CDR2 FQGNSA. There are 15 residues in the CDR3.

The chain joins TRBV27 to TRBJ2-5, with 10 bases identical to TRBD1. CDR1 is MNHEY and CDR2 is SMNVEV in the germline V gene (reference sequence). Trimming took 6 bases from V and 5 from J; bases not matched to a gene: 9. This CDR3 region has 15 residues. This chain's CDR3 is CASSSGTGVLETQYF. In DNA, the CDR3 is TGTGCCAGCAGCTCCGGGACAGGGGTTCTGGAGACCCAGTACTTC.

The chain is built from TRBV29-1 and TRBJ2-2; TRBD2 is a possible D gene (5 bases). This CDR3 is built from 17 residues. Deletions cut 0 bases from V and 1 base from J, with 15 bases between. Germline CDR1 and CDR2: SQVTM and ANQGSEA. The CDR3 nucleotides are TGCAGCGTTGAAGATCATTTGGGAGACCAGAACACCGGGGAGCTGTTTTTT. Its protein product is CSVEDHLGDQNTGELFF.

The chain uses TRBV30 and TRBJ2-1; D gene unclear. V was cut by 2 bases and J by 7 bases, with 15 bases left in between. The V gene's germline CDR1 is GTSNPN and CDR2 SVGIG (reference sequence). This CDR3 spans 14 amino acids. CDR3 amino acids: CAWSRALTENEQFF. The CDR3 DNA is TGTGCCTGGAGTAGGGCCCTTACCGAGAATGAGCAGTTCTTC.

The rearrangement uses TRBV28 and TRBJ1-5, with a tentative D call TRBD1 (6 bases). CDR1 MDHEN and CDR2 SYDVKM come from the germline V gene. The CDR3 extends over 14 amino acids. V was trimmed by 6 bases and J by 5 bases, leaving 14 bases between them. The CDR3 is CASRLTGTHQPQHF. In DNA, the CDR3 is TGTGCCAGCAGACTTACAGGGACACATCAGCCCCAGCATTTT.

This chain joins TRBV19 and TRBJ2-2; D call uncertain. The V end was cut by 9 bases, the J end by 2 bases, with 13 bases between. The CDR3 consists of 14 residues. Germline CDR1 and CDR2: LNHDA and SQIVND (reference sequence). The CDR3 sequence: CASTGLPNTGELFF. CDR3 DNA sequence: TGTGCCAGCACCGGGCTCCCTAACACCGGGGAGCTGTTTTTT.

The V call is TRBV28, the J call TRBJ2-7, with a possible D match to TRBD1 (6 bases). Germline values: CDR1 MDHEN, CDR2 SYDVKM. V dropped 2 bases and J dropped 2 bases, with 10 bases sitting between them. The CDR3 contains 14 residues. The CDR3 coding sequence is TGTGCCAGCAGTTTAGCCCCAGGGGCCTACGAGCAGTACTTC. Encoded protein: CASSLAPGAYEQYF.

This chain connects TRBV2 to TRBJ1-5, with D tentatively TRBD1 (5 bases). Germline assignment: CDR1 SNHLY and CDR2 FYNNEI. Trimming removed 4 bases at V and 5 bases at J, with 15 bases between. The CDR3 covers 15 residues. The CDR3 loop is CASSVFRDGHQPQHF. The CDR3 DNA sequence: TGTGCCAGCAGTGTATTCCGGGACGGACATCAGCCCCAGCATTTT.

The chain employs TRBV2 and TRBJ1-3, with a possible D match to TRBD1 (6 bases). CDR3 length equals 15 residues. The germline V gene has CDR1 SNHLY and CDR2 FYNNEI. V lost 6 bases to trimming and J lost 4 bases, with 16 bases between them. CDR3 nucleotide sequence: TGTGCCAGCAGGGCAATACAGGGTTCCGGAAACACCATATATTTT. Translation: CASRAIQGSGNTIYF.

The V and J genes are TRBV18 and TRBJ2-5; a possible D gene is TRBD2 (5 bases). This CDR3 region has 17 residues. The V and J ends lost 3 bases and 4 bases respectively, with 21 bases between them. Germline CDR1 is KGHSH and CDR2 is LQKENI. For the CDR3, the DNA is TGTGCCAGCTCACCGACGGGAACGGTCCTTTGGGGAGAGACCCAGTACTTC. Translation: CASSPTGTVLWGETQYF.

This sequence joins TRBV30 and TRBJ1-1; 8 bases are a match to TRBD1. The V segment lost 7 bases and the J segment 4 bases; nucleotides outside the gene matches: 8. CDR1 is GTSNPN, CDR2 SVGIG, per germline (reference sequence). CDR3 length equals 13 residues. This chain's CDR3 is CAFPGTGGTEAFF. The CDR3 coding sequence is TGTGCCTTCCCCGGAACAGGGGGCACTGAAGCTTTCTTT.

This chain connects TRBV6-6 to TRBJ1-1, with D perhaps matching TRBD1 (6 bases). This CDR3 has 15 amino acids. V shed 2 bases and J shed 4 bases, with 14 bases lying between them. The germline V gene has CDR1 MNHNY and CDR2 SVGAGI (reference sequence). CDR3 residues: CASSYSGGGGTEAFF. CDR3 sequence (DNA): TGTGCCAGCAGTTACAGTGGTGGGGGCGGCACTGAAGCTTTCTTT.

The chain is built from TRBV5-5 and TRBJ2-1, with a possible D match to TRBD1 (6 bases). The CDR3 runs to 17 residues. Trimming left V 0 bases short and J 0 bases short, with 13 bases between. CDR1 is SGHKS, CDR2 YYEKEE, per germline (reference sequence). This chain's CDR3 is CASSLVQGFGSYNEQFF. The CDR3 bases are TGTGCCAGCAGCTTGGTGCAGGGGTTCGGCTCCTACAATGAGCAGTTCTTC.

The rearrangement uses TRBV14 and TRBJ1-1, with TRBD1 matching over 9 bases. Germline V gene data show CDR1 as SGHDN and CDR2 as FVKESK. V was clipped by 3 bases and J by 4 bases; unmatched bases: 9. The CDR3 spans 16 residues. The CDR3: CASSHGIPTGGTEAFF. The DNA for the CDR3 is TGTGCCAGCAGCCACGGGATCCCGACAGGGGGCACTGAAGCTTTCTTT.

The rearrangement joins TRBV19 to TRBJ2-1, with a possible D match to TRBD1 (6 bases). Trimming stripped 7 bases from V and 0 bases from J, with 19 bases between. Germline V gene data show CDR1 as LNHDA and CDR2 as SQIVND (reference sequence). This CDR3 is 17 amino acids long. The CDR3 loop is CASKLSKGVRSYNEQFF. In DNA form, the CDR3 reads TGTGCCAGTAAACTATCTAAGGGGGTTCGCTCCTACAATGAGCAGTTCTTC.

The chain links TRBV7-8 to TRBJ2-7; D is unresolved. CDR3 length: 14 residues. Germline V gene lookup returns CDR1 SGHVS and CDR2 FQNEAQ. The ends were cut back, 7 bases at V and 1 base at J, with 14 bases in the middle. CDR3 loop: CASKPRTASYEQYF. For the CDR3, the DNA is TGTGCCAGCAAGCCCCGGACGGCATCCTACGAGCAGTACTTC.

V and J are TRBV28 and TRBJ1-1; D is unclear. Trimming cost V 1 base and J 7 bases, with 10 bases left between them. The V gene's germline CDR1 is MDHEN and CDR2 SYDVKM. The length of the CDR3 is 13 residues. CDR3 loop: CASSLSYDNEAFF. DNA of the CDR3: TGTGCCAGCAGTTTATCCTACGACAATGAAGCTTTCTTT.

V gene TRBV18 combines with J gene TRBJ2-7, with D perhaps matching TRBD1 (7 bases). CDR1 is KGHSH, CDR2 LQKENI, per germline. The ends were cut back, 5 bases at V and 1 base at J, with 9 bases in the middle. The CDR3 runs 13 residues. Here the CDR3 DNA reads TGTGCCAGCTCAGCAGGGGGGTCCTACGAGCAGTACTTC. It encodes CASSAGGSYEQYF.

The V gene is TRBV5-1, the J gene TRBJ2-7, with 8 positions matching TRBD1. The CDR3 has 16 residues. Trimming removed 0 bases from V and 4 bases from J; junction bases left unmatched: 9. The germline V gene has CDR1 SGHRS and CDR2 YFSETQ. CDR3 coding DNA: TGCGCCAGCAGCTTGGACCCCCAGGGGGCCGGGTACGAGCAGTACTTC. Protein product: CASSLDPQGAGYEQYF.